A single sample gave rise to the 21 T cell receptor beta chains below, sequenced in a study of metastatic and nonmetastatic thyroid tumors. TCRdb redid the clone calls on the PCR reads using MiXCR. This table has around 19,000 clones, around 10% appearing once. Prior to thyroid surgery, none of the patients had received any treatment. Sequenced input: blood. These receptors all come from a female donor with papillary thyroid cancer or a benign thyroid nodule (not recorded which). Some clones in this sample may be carry-over from other donors' samples.

This clone has ten or more counts. The V and J genes are TRBV9 and TRBJ2-1; D possibly uses TRBD1 or TRBD2 (5 bases each). Germline assignment: CDR1 SGDLS and CDR2 YYNGEE. There are 16 residues in the CDR3. V was shortened by 3 bases and J by 0 bases, with 13 bases between the two germline ends. DNA for the CDR3: TGTGCCAGCAGCGGGGGAGAGGGGCCCTCCTACAATGAGCAGTTCTTC. Encoded protein: CASSGGEGPSYNEQFF.

This clone was observed at least ten times. The V and J genes are TRBV30 and TRBJ1-6; D is ambiguous. Trimming took 0 bases from V and 14 from J, leaving 17 bases between them. Germline CDR1 reads GTSNPN; CDR2 reads SVGIG (reference sequence). This CDR3 is built from 14 residues. The CDR3 DNA is TGTGCCTGGAGTGTGGTATCGGGTCTCGGGGCCCTCCACTTT. Protein sequence: CAWSVVSGLGALHF.

At least ten counts were recorded for this clone. The CDR3 DNA follows: TGCGCCAGCAGCTTGGATAGGGACAGGGGGCGTGAGACCCAGTACTTC. Its protein is CASSLDRDRGRETQYF. This sequence joins TRBV5-1 and TRBJ2-5; 12 bases line up with TRBD1. V trimming: 0 bases; J trimming: 5 bases; junction bases outside the gene matches: 5. The CDR3 covers 16 residues. Germline assignment: CDR1 SGHRS and CDR2 YFSETQ.

This clone was seen only a few times. CDR3 sequence reads: CASSYSRRSGEKLFF. The CDR3 bases are TGTGCCAGCAGTTACTCGAGGAGGTCTGGTGAAAAACTGTTTTTT. This chain links TRBV6-5 with TRBJ1-4; D is uncertain. Germline V CDR1 and CDR2: MNHEY, SVGAGI. Trimming stripped 0 bases from V and 7 bases from J, with 12 bases between. The CDR3 is made up of 15 amino acids.

There are many counts of this clone. V usage is TRBV20-1 and J usage is TRBJ2-1, with 9 bases identical to TRBD2. The ends lost 1 base at V and 7 bases at J; junction bases unmatched: 8. Germline values: CDR1 DFQATT, CDR2 SNEGSKA (reference sequence). The CDR3 is made up of 15 amino acids. The CDR3 here is CSARGPREGINEQFF. CDR3 DNA sequence: TGCAGTGCTAGAGGTCCGCGGGAGGGTATTAATGAGCAGTTCTTC.

This clone was picked up many times. A single base separates this from a much larger clone, so it may be a read error. The DNA of the CDR3 is TGTGCTAGTGGTTCGGCATACAGGGGGGAGGAGCAGTACTTC. Its translation: CASGSAYRGEEQYF. The rearrangement uses TRBV12-5 and TRBJ2-7; 8 bases map to TRBD1. Germline V gives CDR1 LGHNT, CDR2 FRNRAP. J lost 7 bases, V lost 4 bases, and 9 bases had no gene match. CDR3 length equals 14 residues.

In its sample, this clone ranks as medium-sized. The chain is built from TRBV6-1 and TRBJ2-6, with unresolved D. The CDR3 is 14 residues long. With 4 bases removed from V and 0 bases from J, the gap between germline ends came to 4 bases. CDR1 and CDR2 from the germline V gene are MNHNS and SASEGT. CDR3 sequence (DNA): TGTGCCAGCAGTGTAGTCTCTGGGGCCAACGTCCTGACTTTC. Translation gives CASSVVSGANVLTF.

The chain recombines TRBV4-2 with TRBJ2-6; 7 bases fit TRBD2. Germline V lookup: CDR1 LGHNA, CDR2 YNFKEQ. This CDR3 region has 16 residues. With 0 bases clipped from V and 4 bases from J, the junction kept 3 bases outside the gene matches. The CDR3 region is CASSQEGGSGANVLTF. The CDR3 DNA is TGTGCCAGCAGCCAAGAGGGAGGGTCCGGGGCCAACGTCCTGACTTTC.

This clone was detected ten times or more. The chain recombines TRBV19 with TRBJ2-3; D uncertain. This CDR3 has 14 residues. Trimming took off 4 bases at V and 4 bases at J, with 12 bases between the two ends. The V gene's germline CDR1 is LNHDA and CDR2 SQIVND (reference sequence). CDR3 amino acids: CASSRVHGPDTQYF. CDR3 DNA sequence: TGTGCCAGTAGTAGGGTTCACGGCCCAGATACGCAGTATTTT.

This chain links TRBV5-1 with TRBJ2-6, with 8 bases lining up with TRBD1. This CDR3 has 18 residues. The junction had 7 bases not matched to a gene; V was cut back by 0 bases and J by 2 bases. The germline V gene has CDR1 SGHRS and CDR2 YFSETQ. CDR3 nucleotides: TGCGCCAGCAGCTTGGAAGGGACAGGAGCTGCTGGGGCCAACGTCCTGACTTTC. It yields the protein CASSLEGTGAAGANVLTF. The full variable domain, completed using reference TRBV5-1 and TRBJ2-6, is KAGVTQTPRYLIKTRGQQVTLSCSPISGHRSVSWYQQTPGQGLQFLFEYFSETQRNKGNFPGRFSGRQFSNSRSEMNVSTLELGDSALYLCASSLEGTGAAGANVLTFGAGSRLTVL.

This clone was found a few times. This chain uses TRBV10-2 with TRBJ2-2; the D is unclear. The CDR3 length is 12 residues. Trimming pared 6 bases from V and 6 bases from J, leaving 8 bases between. Germline assignment: CDR1 WSHSY and CDR2 SAAADI. The CDR3 nucleotides are TGCGCCAGCAGGGGCGACGCCGGGGAGCTGTTTTTT. Translation gives CASRGDAGELFF.

Note on this clone: One junction end disagrees with the germline gene, perhaps due to a read error. This specimen includes other DNA sequences encoding the same CDR3. J is TRBJ2-1 and V is TRBV2, with 8 positions matching TRBD2. The germline CDR1 and CDR2 sequences are SNHLY and FYNNEI. The CDR3 contains 16 residues. The CDR3 reads CASSPGTSGPYNEQFF. Written as DNA, the CDR3 is TGTGCCAGCAGTCCCGGGACTAGTGGGCCTTACAATGAGCAATTCTTC.

This clone is classed as medium-sized. This chain uses TRBV27 with TRBJ2-7, with 11 nucleotides matching TRBD2. CDR1 MNHEY and CDR2 SMNVEV come from the germline V gene (reference sequence). The J segment lost 0 bases and the V segment lost 6 bases, leaving 4 bases of the junction unmatched. This CDR3 spans 15 amino acids. The CDR3 DNA reads as TGTGCCAGCAGAATGACTAGCGGGGTCTCCTACGAGCAGTACTTC. Protein: CASRMTSGVSYEQYF.

This clone is categorized as medium-sized. V is TRBV6-1 and J is TRBJ1-6; D remains ambiguous. Germline CDR1 and CDR2: MNHNS and SASEGT. The CDR3 spans 14 residues. The germline V and J ends were trimmed by 1 base and 12 bases, with 13 bases remaining between them. CDR3: CASSEGGEREPLHF. CDR3 sequence (DNA): TGTGCCAGCAGTGAAGGTGGCGAGCGGGAACCCCTCCACTTT.

This clone was counted at least ten times. The gene calls are TRBV10-2 and TRBJ2-5; D is possibly TRBD1 (5 bases). Germline-derived CDR1 and CDR2 are WSHSY and SAAADI. V dropped 2 bases and J dropped 4 bases, with 17 bases sitting between them. The length of the CDR3 is 16 residues. As DNA, the CDR3 is TGCGCCAGCAGTGAGCCAAGCCAGGGTTTTCGAGAGACCCAGTACTTC. Translation gives CASSEPSQGFRETQYF.

The rearrangement links TRBV6-1 to TRBJ2-6; D not certain. The CDR3 length is 15 residues. The V and J ends lost 1 base and 3 bases respectively, with 7 bases between them. From germline, CDR1 is MNHNS and CDR2 SASEGT. CDR3 bases: TGTGCCAGCAGTGAAGGGTCCTATGGGGCCAACGTCCTGACTTTC. Protein: CASSEGSYGANVLTF.

In regard to this clone: Just one base apart from a much larger clone, this may be a read error. V and J are TRBV12-3 or TRBV12-4 and TRBJ2-1; D could derive from TRBD1 or TRBD2 (7 bases each). This CDR3 spans 14 amino acids. The V end lost 11 bases, the J end lost 10 bases, and 24 bases lay between the germline ends. The CDR3 reads CAGTKGRGLWEQFF. Written as DNA, the CDR3 is TGTGCCGGCACTAAGGGGAGGGGGCTATGGGAGCAGTTCTTC.

This sequence joins TRBV6-2 or TRBV6-3 and TRBJ2-7, with D perhaps matching TRBD2 (5 bases). Germline loops: CDR1 MNHEY, CDR2 SVGEGT. The CDR3 covers 15 residues. The germline V and J ends were trimmed by 2 bases and 5 bases, with 16 bases remaining between them. CDR3 DNA: TGTGCCAGCAGTTACGGTTATCTACTAGGAAACGAGCAGTACTTC. Translated, it gives CASSYGYLLGNEQYF.

Many counts were recorded for this clone. The genes are TRBV5-1 and TRBJ1-2; no clear D. Deletions cut 0 bases from V and 2 bases from J, with 14 bases between. Per the germline V gene, CDR1 is SGHRS and CDR2 is YFSETQ. The CDR3 has 16 amino acids. Here the CDR3 DNA reads TGCGCCAGCAGCTTGGGCAGCCCAGTTGGGAACTATGGCTACACCTTC. Its translation: CASSLGSPVGNYGYTF.

This clone appeared many times. The rearrangement links TRBV7-6 to TRBJ2-7, with 8 bases that match TRBD2. Germline trimming cut 3 bases from V and 0 bases from J; bases unmatched to any gene: 1. Per germline, CDR1 SGHVS and CDR2 FNYEAQ. The CDR3 loop spans 14 amino acids. DNA for the CDR3: TGTGCCAGCAGCTTCGGGGGGGACTCCTACGAGCAGTACTTC. As protein: CASSFGGDSYEQYF.

For this clone: An end of the junction differs from the germline gene, which may be a read error. The chain carries TRBV20-1 and TRBJ2-7; D is unresolved. The CDR3 loop spans 14 amino acids. Germline lookup yields CDR1 DFQATT and CDR2 SNEGSKA (reference sequence). The CDR3 region is CSARDRRLHYELYF. CDR3 coding DNA: TGCAGTGCAAGAGATCGGAGATTACATTACGAGCTGTACTTC.